These 19 T cell receptor beta chains were sequenced from one sample in a study of CD8+ T cells in alopecia areata. Extracted from the samples, RNA was reverse transcribed into cDNA to serve as the sequencing template. This table comes from immunoSEQ multiplex PCR, and its TCRdb copy is limited to in-frame clones, with some not included. The sample holds some 7,000 clones; roughly 66% are singletons and the top ten take 20% to 25%. In alopecia areata patients, both lesional scalp punch biopsies and peripheral blood were collected. Sequenced material: skin, taken at week 0. These receptors came from a human donor with alopecia areata.

J is TRBJ2-2 and V is TRBV11-3; the D gene is possibly TRBD1 (6 bases). Germline assignment: CDR1 SGHNT and CDR2 YENEEA. The CDR3 has 15 amino acids. The V end was cut by 1 base, the J end by 7 bases, with 13 bases between. CDR3 loop: CASSLATTGHGELFF. CDR3 bases: TGTGCCAGCAGCTTAGCTACTACAGGGCACGGGGAGCTGTTTTTT. The full variable domain, rest sourced from reference TRBV11-3 and TRBJ2-2, is EAGVVQSPRYKIIEKKQPVAFWCNPISGHNTLYWYLQNLGQGPELLIRYENEEAVDDSQLPKDRFSAERLKGVDSTLKIQPAELGDSAVYLCASSLATTGHGELFFGEGSRLTVL.

The chain employs TRBV6-1 and TRBJ2-7; possible D gene TRBD1, 7 bases. From germline, CDR1 is MNHNS and CDR2 SASEGT. The CDR3 is 13 residues long. Trimming pared 9 bases from V and 12 bases from J, leaving 24 bases between. CDR3 DNA: TGTGCCAGTCGTGGATCAACCAGGGGGAGGCGGTACTTC. It yields the protein CASRGSTRGRRYF.

The CDR3, as DNA: TGTGCCAGCGGGTTTGGGCGCCTGTATGGCTACACCTTC. This sequence encodes CASGFGRLYGYTF. The V gene is TRBV27, the J gene TRBJ1-2; D gene unclear. The CDR3 runs to 13 residues. V gave up 8 bases and J gave up 5 bases, with 15 bases separating them. CDR1 MNHEY and CDR2 SMNVEV come from the germline V gene (reference sequence).

This clone was seen only once. This chain joins TRBV30 and TRBJ2-7; D perhaps matches TRBD2 (8 bases). The V end was cut by 0 bases, the J end by 4 bases, with 25 bases between. CDR3 length: 18 residues. The V gene's germline CDR1 is GTSNPN and CDR2 SVGIG (reference sequence). The CDR3 sequence is CAWSVAGVTGPGQYEQYF. The CDR3 DNA follows: TGTGCCTGGAGTGTAGCGGGGGTGACAGGGCCGGGACAATACGAGCAGTACTTC.

This clone appeared a single time. This chain joins TRBV10-3 and TRBJ1-3; D is possibly TRBD1 (5 bases). The CDR3 is 18 residues long. Germline CDR1 is ENHRY and CDR2 is SYGVKD. Trimming removed 2 bases from V and 4 bases from J, with 21 bases in between. CDR3 nucleotides: TGTGCCATCAGTGAGAGGACCCTCGGCGGGGGGACGGGAAACACCATATATTTT. Translating gives CAISERTLGGGTGNTIYF.

This clone has only a few counts. J is TRBJ1-3 and V is TRBV29-1; 8 bases are a match to TRBD1. The V segment lost 6 bases and the J segment 0 bases; nucleotides outside the gene matches: 7. Germline V gene data show CDR1 as SQVTM and CDR2 as ANQGSEA. CDR3 length: 15 amino acids. Written as DNA, the CDR3 is TGCAGCGTAAGACAGGGGACGAACTCTGGAAACACCATATATTTT. It is translated as CSVRQGTNSGNTIYF.

The chain joins TRBV30 to TRBJ2-7, with D tentatively TRBD1 or TRBD2 (6 bases each). Between the trimmed V and J ends, which lost 4 bases and 3 bases, there was a span of 10 bases. This CDR3 spans 12 amino acids. Germline CDR1 is GTSNPN and CDR2 is SVGIG (reference sequence). For the CDR3, the DNA is TGTGCCTGGAAACAGGGAGGCTACGAGCAGTACTTC. This gives the protein CAWKQGGYEQYF.

In this sample, this clone turned up once. This rearrangement joins TRBV18 to TRBJ2-7; tentatively, D is TRBD1 or TRBD2 (5 bases each). The V end lost 1 base, the J end lost 4 bases, and 14 bases lay between the germline ends. CDR3 length: 15 residues. The germline gives CDR1 KGHSH, CDR2 LQKENI. CDR3 region: CASSPQGSGPYEQYF. CDR3 in DNA: TGTGCCAGCTCACCACAGGGGAGTGGACCATACGAGCAGTACTTC.

The V and J genes are TRBV5-1 and TRBJ1-1, with TRBD1 matching 11 bases. Germline CDR1 reads SGHRS; CDR2 reads YFSETQ. The CDR3 runs to 15 residues. Trimming at V came to 3 bases and at J to 3 bases, leaving 4 bases not matched to a gene. This CDR3 reads CASSSDRGLHTEAFF. The CDR3 DNA follows: TGCGCCAGCAGCTCGGACAGGGGGCTTCACACTGAAGCTTTCTTT.

This chain connects TRBV6-4 to TRBJ2-2; D is undetermined. The V end was cut by 10 bases, the J end by 1 base, with 13 bases between. Looked up from germline, CDR1 is MRHNA and CDR2 is SNTAGT. The CDR3 covers 14 residues. The CDR3 protein is CAISAPVNTGELFF. CDR3 nucleotides: TGTGCCATCAGCGCCCCAGTGAACACCGGGGAGCTGTTTTTT.

V usage is TRBV4-1 and J usage is TRBJ2-1; TRBD2 agrees at 11 bases. The J segment lost 1 base and the V segment lost 2 bases, leaving 7 bases of the junction unmatched. This CDR3 contains 18 residues. Germline CDR1 and CDR2: MGHRA and YSYEKL. The DNA of the CDR3 is TGCGCCAGCAGCCAACCTCCGCGACTAGCGGGGTCCTACAATGAGCAGTTCTTC. This gives the protein CASSQPPRLAGSYNEQFF.

The V gene is TRBV7-9, the J gene TRBJ2-7; no reliable D call. V was shortened by 1 base and J by 1 base, with 5 bases between the two germline ends. The CDR3 is 13 residues long. Germline loops: CDR1 SEHNR, CDR2 FQNEAQ (reference sequence). CDR3 region: CASSLVWSYEQYF. The CDR3 DNA reads TGTGCCAGCAGCTTAGTTTGGTCCTACGAGCAGTACTTC.

The rearrangement links TRBV7-9 to TRBJ2-7, with 8 nucleotides matching TRBD1. Germline-derived CDR1 and CDR2 are SEHNR and FQNEAQ (reference sequence). The length of the CDR3 is 13 residues. The V gene end was trimmed by 4 bases and the J gene end by 4 bases; junction bases not matched to a gene: 3. CDR3 sequence reads: CASSYRQGYEQYF. CDR3 in DNA: TGTGCCAGCAGCTACCGACAGGGGTACGAGCAGTACTTC.

V usage is TRBV7-9 and J usage is TRBJ2-7; D remains ambiguous. Looked up from germline, CDR1 is SEHNR and CDR2 is FQNEAQ (reference sequence). Between the trimmed V and J ends, which lost 6 bases and 2 bases, there was a span of 17 bases. The CDR3 runs to 15 residues. CDR3 bases: TGTGCCAGCAGAGGGCTGGGCTCGACCGCCTACGAGCAGTACTTC. Its protein is CASRGLGSTAYEQYF.

This chain uses TRBV4-2 with TRBJ1-2, with 7 bases fitting TRBD1. This CDR3 comprises 15 residues. The V gene's germline CDR1 is LGHNA and CDR2 YNFKEQ. J lost 3 bases, V lost 5 bases, and 9 bases had no gene match. CDR3 in amino acids: CASSTGQASYYGYTF. The CDR3 nucleotides are TGTGCCAGCAGCACTGGACAGGCTTCCTACTATGGCTACACCTTC.

V is TRBV27 and J is TRBJ2-7; 10 bases line up with TRBD2. The CDR3 extends over 15 amino acids. CDR1 is MNHEY, CDR2 SMNVEV, per germline (reference sequence). V gave up 6 bases and J gave up 0 bases; unmatched junction bases: 5. The CDR3 sequence: CASRFLAGVSYEQYF. CDR3 in DNA: TGTGCCAGCAGATTCCTAGCGGGGGTCTCCTACGAGCAGTACTTC.

The sample holds a few counts of this clone. The rearrangement uses TRBV6-5 and TRBJ1-5; D is ambiguous. Trimming took 5 bases from V and 0 from J, leaving 5 bases between them. The CDR3 has 13 residues. The germline CDR1 and CDR2 sequences are MNHEY and SVGAGI. The CDR3 bases are TGTGCCAGCAGTGAACGTAGCAATCAGCCCCAGCATTTT. It encodes CASSERSNQPQHF.

Only a few counts were recorded for this clone. The rearrangement joins TRBV19 to TRBJ1-5, with 7 bases that match TRBD1. From germline, CDR1 is LNHDA and CDR2 SQIVND (reference sequence). The CDR3 extends over 19 amino acids. With V trimmed by 3 bases and J by 11 bases, 25 bases remained unmatched. CDR3 sequence: CASSIFRDSYVSLTAAQHF. The CDR3 bases are TGTGCCAGTAGTATCTTTCGGGACAGCTATGTATCCCTGACCGCCGCCCAGCATTTT.

On this clone: This is likely a read error, given that the CDR3 carries no conserved phenylalanine or tryptophan at its end. The genes are TRBV5-6 and TRBJ2-7; D call uncertain. Germline V CDR1 and CDR2: SGHDT, YYEEEE. This CDR3 has 12 residues. Trimming shortened V by 0 bases and J by 2 bases, and 3 bases separated the two germline ends. Here the CDR3 DNA reads TGTGCCAGCAGCTTGGCAGCCTACGAGCAGTACCTC. It is translated as CASSLAAYEQYL.